This TCR beta chain was documented in a study of T cell responses to AZD1222 COVID-19 vaccine. Study-wide background: Second-dose intervals near 4 or 12 weeks were combined.

Findings of the study overall: Once two AZD1222 doses were given, Spike-specific TCR breadth and depth went up.

In regard to this clone: The antigen is unknown.

The length of the CDR3 is 12 residues. CDR1 is LGHDT and CDR2 is YNNKEL in the germline V gene (reference sequence). The V end lost 1 base, the J end lost 5 bases, and 5 bases lay between the germline ends. This table comes from immunoSEQ multiplex PCR, and its TCRdb copy is limited to in-frame clones, with some not included. The sample has about 99,000 clones, over 80% seen once. The specimen comprised peripheral blood, sampled on day 0 of AZD1222 vaccination. The chain carries TRBV3-1 (or the pseudogene TRBV3-2) and TRBJ1-2; D gene uncertain. The source is an adult in good health. CDR3 residues: CASSQVPYGYTF. The DNA of the CDR3 is TGTGCCAGCAGCCAAGTCCCATATGGCTACACCTTC.